The 31 T cell receptor beta chains below were found in one sample sequenced in a study of technical replicates of blood from several donors. Sequencing used immunoSEQ multiplex PCR; TCRdb keeps in-frame clones, though not all of them. The sample includes roughly 62,000 clones, over 85% seen only once; the top ten take under 3%. The specimen sequenced was PBMCs. The receptors shown here come from a human donor in good health. Some clones in this sample may be carry-over from other donors' samples.

The chain links TRBV9 to TRBJ1-6; possible D gene TRBD1, 5 bases. Germline lookup yields CDR1 SGDLS and CDR2 YYNGEE. Trimming shortened V by 3 bases and J by 9 bases, and 16 bases separated the two germline ends. The length of the CDR3 is 15 residues. Here the CDR3 reads CASSAGGGVGSPLHF. The DNA of the CDR3 is TGTGCCAGCAGCGCCGGGGGGGGTGTTGGTTCACCCCTCCACTTT.

This chain links TRBV10-3 with TRBJ2-1, with 15 positions matching TRBD2. The V gene end was trimmed by 6 bases and the J gene end by 11 bases; junction bases not matched to a gene: 5. The germline gives CDR1 ENHRY, CDR2 SYGVKD. CDR3 size: 14 residues. The CDR3 coding sequence is TGTGCCATCAGGCCCGGACTAGCGGGGGGGAAGCAGTTCTTC. Translating gives CAIRPGLAGGKQFF.

V and J are TRBV7-2 and TRBJ2-2, with a possible D match to TRBD1 (5 bases). The CDR3 is 14 residues long. The germline V and J ends were trimmed by 5 bases and 5 bases, with 12 bases remaining between them. CDR1 and CDR2 (germline): SGHTA, FQGNSA. CDR3 sequence (DNA): TGTGCCAGCAGCCCGAGTGCAGGGACCGGGGAGCTGTTTTTT. Translated, it gives CASSPSAGTGELFF.

This chain links TRBV10-3 with TRBJ2-1; TRBD2 agrees at 13 bases. There are 14 residues in the CDR3. Trimming at V came to 4 bases and at J to 7 bases, leaving 1 base not matched to a gene. Germline CDR1 reads ENHRY; CDR2 reads SYGVKD. CDR3 sequence reads: CAISVTSGGNEQFF. The CDR3 DNA sequence: TGTGCCATCAGTGTGACTAGCGGGGGGAATGAGCAGTTCTTC.

The chain is built from TRBV7-9 and TRBJ2-4, with TRBD1 matching 11 bases. There are 17 residues in the CDR3. The V and J ends lost 5 bases and 5 bases, in that order; junction bases with no gene match: 11. CDR1 and CDR2 from the germline V gene are SEHNR and FQNEAQ (reference sequence). The CDR3 region is CASSRPIAGQGENIQYF. The CDR3 nucleotides read TGTGCCAGCAGCCGCCCGATAGCGGGACAGGGGGAAAACATTCAGTACTTC.

This chain joins TRBV9 and TRBJ2-3; D might be TRBD2 (7 bases). The germline V gene encodes CDR1 SGDLS and CDR2 YYNGEE. The CDR3 spans 19 residues. Trimming removed 3 bases from V and 0 bases from J, with 23 bases in between. As DNA, the CDR3 is TGTGCCAGCAGCGGATGGGGGGGTAACAGGGTACCTAGCACAGATACGCAGTATTTT. Translating gives CASSGWGGNRVPSTDTQYF.

This clone appeared a single time. The chain employs TRBV4-2 and TRBJ2-3; the match to TRBD2 covers 10 bases. The germline V gene has CDR1 LGHNA and CDR2 YNFKEQ. This CDR3 is built from 15 residues. V lost 4 bases, J lost 5 bases, and 6 bases stayed unmatched. The CDR3 region has the DNA TGTGCCAGCAGCCTAAGCGGGGGGGCGGAAGATACGCAGTATTTT. It codes for CASSLSGGAEDTQYF.

This rearrangement joins TRBV6-6 to TRBJ2-7; D may be TRBD1 (6 bases). Germline values: CDR1 MNHNY, CDR2 SVGAGI (reference sequence). The CDR3 length is 13 residues. V lost 5 bases and J lost 6, with 14 bases in between. CDR3 sequence reads: CASSPQGGGEQYF. The CDR3 region has the DNA TGTGCCAGCAGTCCACAGGGCGGTGGCGAGCAGTACTTC.

The V and J genes are TRBV19 and TRBJ2-7; the D gene is possibly TRBD2 (6 bases). The CDR3 is made up of 14 amino acids. Trimming took off 3 bases at V and 10 bases at J, with 19 bases between the two ends. CDR1 is LNHDA and CDR2 is SQIVND in the germline V gene (reference sequence). CDR3 sequence reads: CASSMGGVASLQYF. CDR3 DNA: TGTGCCAGTAGTATGGGAGGCGTGGCTAGCCTACAGTACTTC.

The chain links TRBV7-2 to TRBJ1-6, with a tentative D call TRBD1 (5 bases). CDR1 and CDR2 (germline): SGHTA, FQGNSA. This CDR3 has 13 residues. With 5 bases removed from V and 13 bases from J, the gap between germline ends came to 15 bases. The CDR3 is CASSPWGEAPLHF. The CDR3 DNA sequence: TGTGCCAGCAGCCCATGGGGGGAAGCTCCCCTCCACTTT.

The V and J genes are TRBV10-3 and TRBJ2-5; TRBD2 matches at 11 bases. In germline, CDR1 is ENHRY, CDR2 SYGVKD. The CDR3 covers 15 residues. J lost 1 base, V lost 6 bases, and 4 bases had no gene match. In nucleotides, the CDR3 is TGTGCCATCAGCCCCGGGACTAGCGGCCAAGAGACCCAGTACTTC. Its protein is CAISPGTSGQETQYF.

The chain recombines TRBV4-1 with TRBJ1-6, with D uncertain. Germline CDR1 MGHRA, CDR2 YSYEKL. V lost 0 bases to trimming and J lost 1 base, with 16 bases between them. The CDR3 loop spans 19 amino acids. CDR3 loop: CASSQDPGGWISYNSPLHF. In DNA, the CDR3 is TGCGCCAGCAGCCAAGACCCGGGAGGGTGGATTTCCTATAATTCACCCCTCCACTTT.

V usage is TRBV10-3 and J usage is TRBJ1-2, with D possibly matching TRBD1 (6 bases). There are 13 residues in the CDR3. Deletions cut 8 bases from V and 3 bases from J, with 13 bases between. The germline V gene has CDR1 ENHRY and CDR2 SYGVKD. CDR3 sequence: CAIGTPEDYGYTF. In DNA form, the CDR3 reads TGTGCCATCGGGACACCAGAAGACTATGGCTACACCTTC.

This sequence joins TRBV21-1 and TRBJ1-6; the table names TRBD1, a call not compared with the DNA. TRBV21-1 is a pseudogene. This CDR3 is 19 amino acids long. CDR3 residues: CASSKFRNGNRVSGSPLHF. In DNA form, the CDR3 reads TGTGCCAGCAGCAAATTTAGGAACGGTAACAGGGTAAGTGGTTCACCCCTCCACTTT.

The V gene is TRBV4-3, the J gene TRBJ1-2, with 9 nucleotides matching TRBD1. Germline V lookup: CDR1 LGHNA, CDR2 YSLEER. The length of the CDR3 is 15 residues. After removal of 1 base from V and 4 bases from J, the junction contained 4 bases not matched to a gene. The CDR3, as DNA: TGCGCCAGCAGCCAAGGGGGACAGGGAACCTATGGCTACACCTTC. Its protein product is CASSQGGQGTYGYTF.

CDR3: CASSVASGSFGELFF. The DNA of the CDR3 is TGTGCCAGCAGCGTAGCTAGCGGGAGCTTCGGGGAGCTGTTTTTT. V is TRBV9 and J is TRBJ2-2; TRBD2 agrees at 10 bases. The CDR3 runs to 15 residues. Germline loops: CDR1 SGDLS, CDR2 YYNGEE. The J segment lost 7 bases and the V segment lost 0 bases, leaving 3 bases of the junction unmatched.

DNA for the CDR3: TGCGCCAGCAGGCACGGGGATGGGAATGAGCAGTTCTTC. Amino acids: CASRHGDGNEQFF. The chain uses TRBV5-1 and TRBJ2-1; tentative D call: TRBD2 (5 bases). CDR3 length: 13 amino acids. Trimming stripped 5 bases from V and 7 bases from J, with 13 bases between. Germline values: CDR1 SGHRS, CDR2 YFSETQ.

The chain combines TRBV29-1 with TRBJ2-5, with D perhaps TRBD1 (5 bases). Trimming pared 7 bases from V and 5 bases from J, leaving 17 bases between. CDR1 is SQVTM and CDR2 is ANQGSEA in the germline V gene. The CDR3 totals 13 residues. CDR3 residues: CSGYSRAQETQYF. In nucleotides, the CDR3 is TGCAGCGGTTACTCCAGGGCCCAGGAGACCCAGTACTTC.

This chain uses TRBV10-3 with TRBJ2-7; D is ambiguous. The germline V and J ends were trimmed by 4 bases and 3 bases, with 7 bases remaining between them. Germline V gene lookup returns CDR1 ENHRY and CDR2 SYGVKD. The CDR3 runs to 12 residues. The CDR3 DNA sequence: TGTGCCATCAGTGCCTCGGGCTACGAGCAGTACTTC. Encoded protein: CAISASGYEQYF.

The rearrangement joins TRBV19 to TRBJ1-5, with 10 bases matching TRBD1. Germline CDR1 reads LNHDA; CDR2 reads SQIVND (reference sequence). This CDR3 region has 16 residues. Trimming at V came to 8 bases and at J to 5 bases, leaving 12 bases not matched to a gene. CDR3 DNA sequence: TGTGCCAGTGGATCATTGACAGGGGGCCAGTATCAGCCCCAGCATTTT. Translation gives CASGSLTGGQYQPQHF.

This chain connects TRBV11-2 to TRBJ1-4; D may be TRBD1 (6 bases). Trimming pared 1 base from V and 8 bases from J, leaving 20 bases between. The CDR3 extends over 17 amino acids. Germline V lookup: CDR1 SGHAT, CDR2 FQNNGV. The CDR3 DNA reads TGTGCCAGCAGCTTAGGGGAACTTACAGGGTCTCGGGAAAAACTGTTTTTT. Translation: CASSLGELTGSREKLFF.

The rearrangement joins TRBV5-6 to TRBJ2-7; no firm D call. The V gene lost 0 bases and the J gene lost 0 bases, with 13 bases spanning the gap. Germline V gene sequence: CDR1 SGHDT, CDR2 YYEEEE. CDR3 length equals 16 residues. CDR3 in amino acids: CASSLASGPSSYEQYF. The CDR3 DNA reads as TGTGCCAGCAGCTTGGCGTCAGGCCCGAGCTCCTACGAGCAGTACTTC. The whole variable domain, remainder taken from reference TRBV5-6 and TRBJ2-7, is DAGVTQSPTHLIKTRGQQVTLRCSPKSGHDTVSWYQQALGQGPQFIFQYYEEEERQRGNFPDRFSGHQFPNYSSELNVNALLLGDSALYLCASSLASGPSSYEQYFGPGTRLTVT.

The chain is built from TRBV9 and TRBJ2-1; 8 nucleotides align to TRBD1. Germline CDR1 is SGDLS and CDR2 is YYNGEE. This CDR3 contains 15 residues. Unmatched junction bases numbered 9, after V lost 4 bases and J lost 6 bases. DNA of the CDR3: TGTGCCAGCAGCCCCCTAGGGACAGGTTTCAATGAGCAGTTCTTC. The encoded protein is CASSPLGTGFNEQFF. Using reference TRBV9 and TRBJ2-1 for the parts outside the CDR3, the full variable domain is DSGVTQTPKHLITATGQRVTLRCSPRSGDLSVYWYQQSLDQGLQFLIQYYNGEERAKGNILERFSAQQFPDLHSELNLSSLELGDSALYFCASSPLGTGFNEQFFGPGTRLTVL.

This clone was seen a single time. V and J are TRBV27 and TRBJ2-7, with D possibly being TRBD2 (6 bases). Trimming cost V 3 bases and J 0 bases, with 9 bases left between them. The CDR3 extends over 14 amino acids. Germline V gene data show CDR1 as MNHEY and CDR2 as SMNVEV (reference sequence). The CDR3 DNA is TGTGCCAGCAGTTTGGGGGGAAGCTCCTACGAGCAGTACTTC. Translation gives CASSLGGSSYEQYF.

V usage is TRBV6-1 and J usage is TRBJ2-7; 7 bases are a match to TRBD2. Germline V gene sequence: CDR1 MNHNS, CDR2 SASEGT. V lost 6 bases, J lost 4 bases, and 9 bases stayed unmatched. This CDR3 has 14 residues. The CDR3 sequence: CASSESLGLYEQYF. The CDR3 region has the DNA TGTGCCAGCAGCGAATCCCTGGGACTATACGAGCAGTACTTC.

CDR3 sequence: CASSLVTPTGGGGYTF. The CDR3 region has the DNA TGCGCCAGCAGCTTGGTGACCCCCACAGGGGGCGGTGGCTACACCTTC. The V and J genes are TRBV5-1 and TRBJ1-2; 9 bases fit TRBD1. Per the germline V gene, CDR1 is SGHRS and CDR2 is YFSETQ. The CDR3 is 16 amino acids. The ends lost 0 bases at V and 7 bases at J; junction bases unmatched: 10.

The chain is built from TRBV6-1 and TRBJ1-2; 9 bases line up with TRBD1. After removal of 1 base from V and 7 bases from J, the junction contained 1 base not matched to a gene. There are 13 residues in the CDR3. CDR1 and CDR2 (germline): MNHNS, SASEGT. The CDR3 loop is CASSEGQGGGYTF. The CDR3 bases are TGTGCCAGCAGTGAAGGACAGGGGGGTGGCTACACCTTC.

This chain connects TRBV5-1 to TRBJ1-6; TRBD1 might be the D (6 bases). V was cut by 4 bases and J by 0 bases, with 14 bases left in between. Germline assignment: CDR1 SGHRS and CDR2 YFSETQ. CDR3 size: 17 residues. CDR3 in amino acids: CASSPGTQSSYNSPLHF. CDR3 sequence (DNA): TGCGCCAGCAGCCCAGGGACACAGAGCTCCTATAATTCACCCCTCCACTTT.

The rearrangement links TRBV6-5 to TRBJ1-6, with D possibly TRBD1 on 5 matching bases. This CDR3 spans 14 amino acids. Germline V gene data show CDR1 as MNHEY and CDR2 as SVGAGI. V was clipped by 6 bases and J by 4 bases, with 10 bases between them. The CDR3 sequence: CASRATGYNSPLHF. The CDR3 coding sequence is TGTGCCAGCAGGGCTACAGGTTATAATTCACCCCTCCACTTT.

The chain combines TRBV7-9 with TRBJ2-1, with a weak D call TRBD2 (7 bases). Trimming stripped 6 bases from V and 1 base from J, with 13 bases between. The CDR3 covers 15 residues. Looked up from germline, CDR1 is SEHNR and CDR2 is FQNEAQ (reference sequence). CDR3 sequence: CASSERGGSYNEQFF. CDR3 DNA: TGTGCCAGCAGTGAAAGGGGGGGGTCCTACAATGAGCAGTTCTTC.

The chain uses TRBV7-2 and TRBJ2-3, with D possibly being TRBD2 (6 bases). This CDR3 region has 13 residues. Germline lookup yields CDR1 SGHTA and CDR2 FQGNSA. V was trimmed by 5 bases and J by 4 bases, leaving 10 bases between them. CDR3 protein: CASSPGGADTQYF. The CDR3 DNA is TGTGCCAGCAGCCCAGGCGGGGCAGATACGCAGTATTTT.